This TCR beta chain derives from a study of T cells in Graves' hyperthyroidism and ophthalmopathy. Study-wide points: Blood samples included most of the expanded thyroid clonotypes exceeding 0.001.

The count of this clonotype is one. The antigen is unknown. CDR3 length: 17 residues. After removal of 7 bases from V and 7 bases from J, the junction contained 16 bases not matched to a gene. Germline CDR1 and CDR2: SQVTM and ANQGSEA. It was RNA transcripts that yielded the amplified TCR beta CDR3 regions. The study used the HTBI primer set for a first-round RT-PCR of the TCR CDR3. TCRdb re-analysed the multiplex PCR reads in MiXCR, keeping a single row per CDR3 protein. The repertoire includes hundreds of thousands of distinct CDR3 sequences, over 35% of them detected once, and around 9.3% sits in the top ten. When ophthalmopathy did not progress within 18 months, Graves' hyperthyroidism was considered stable. Criteria for exclusion of patients were uncontrolled infection, other autoimmune disease, pregnancy or lactation. The PBMCs studied were ones that came from 10 ml fresh peripheral blood.

The sequenced sample consisted of blood. This receptor was taken from a man between 18 and 29 years old with Graves' hyperthyroidism. The gene calls are TRBV29-1 and TRBJ1-6; 10 bases map to TRBD1. The CDR3 bases are TGCAGCGCTCGGCCCGGGACAGGGGCACCCGGGAATTCACCCCTCCACTTT. This encodes CSARPGTGAPGNSPLHF.